This T cell receptor beta chain was sequenced during a study of blood T cell repertoires in COVID-19. Study context: PBMCs, B-cell-depleted T cells, or T cells provided the cDNA or gDNA that made up the material.

Original methodology: From reference gene primer amplification, estimates of nucleated cell counts were derived. The protocol was immunoSEQ multiplex PCR, while the TCRdb copy is restricted to in-frame clones and leaves out a portion. V, J and clone size reflect that table, while D and trimming were determined from the DNA. The sample yields around 50,000 clones, 77% seen once. Germline CDR1 and CDR2: SGHRS and YFSETQ. The V end lost 3 bases, the J end lost 0 bases, and 15 bases lay between the germline ends. This CDR3 region has 16 residues. The source is a human donor with active or convalescent COVID-19. The donor label of this sample is uncertain. The rearrangement links TRBV5-1 to TRBJ1-2; possibly TRBD1 for D (6 bases). The sample consisted of peripheral blood. The CDR3 coding sequence is TGCGCCAGCAGCTCCGAGATACAGGGACCTAACTATGGCTACACCTTC. It is translated as CASSSEIQGPNYGYTF.